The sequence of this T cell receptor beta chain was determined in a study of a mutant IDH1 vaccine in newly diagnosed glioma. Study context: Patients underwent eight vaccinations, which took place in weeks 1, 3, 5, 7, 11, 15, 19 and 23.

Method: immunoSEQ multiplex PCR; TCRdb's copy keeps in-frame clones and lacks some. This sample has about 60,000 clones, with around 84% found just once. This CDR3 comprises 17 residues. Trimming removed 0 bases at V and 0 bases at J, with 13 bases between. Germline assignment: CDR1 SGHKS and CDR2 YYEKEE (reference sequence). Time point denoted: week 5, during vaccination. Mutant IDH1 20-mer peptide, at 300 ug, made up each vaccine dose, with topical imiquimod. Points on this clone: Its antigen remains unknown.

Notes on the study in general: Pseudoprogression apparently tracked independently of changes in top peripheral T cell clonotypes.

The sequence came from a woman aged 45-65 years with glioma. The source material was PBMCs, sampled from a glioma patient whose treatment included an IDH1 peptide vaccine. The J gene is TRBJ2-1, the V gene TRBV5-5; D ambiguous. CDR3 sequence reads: CASSLAGVLSSYNEQFF. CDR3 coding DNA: TGTGCCAGCAGCTTGGCTGGGGTCCTTAGCTCCTACAATGAGCAGTTCTTC.